Listed here is a single T cell receptor beta chain. Its target is not known. The germline V gene encodes CDR1 SNHLY and CDR2 FYNNEI. The trim removed 6 bases at V and 8 bases at J, leaving 10 bases unmatched. This CDR3 region has 14 residues. This record belongs to a study of T cell responses to AZD1222 COVID-19 vaccine. Broader study findings: Seropositive status at baseline applied to only a handful of AZD1222 recipients. Mostly white British, mostly female donors; authors suggested clonal diversity may be underestimated.

TCRdb's copy holds only in-frame clones and misses some; the assay was immunoSEQ multiplex PCR. The sample consists of nearly 100,000 clones, around nine tenths of them appearing once. The chain recombines TRBV2 with TRBJ2-5; 9 nucleotides match TRBD1. The source is an adult in good health. The specimen comprised peripheral blood, sampled on day 0 of AZD1222 vaccination. CDR3 in amino acids: CASSADRGKVTQYF. The CDR3 region has the DNA TGTGCCAGCAGCGCGGACAGGGGCAAGGTCACCCAGTACTTC.